One sample yielded the 10 T cell receptor beta chains listed below, sequenced in a study of blood T cell repertoires in COVID-19. Profiling relied on immunoSEQ multiplex PCR, and the TCRdb table lists in-frame clones only, not all of them. Seen here are about 190,000 clones, 75% to 90% observed once, and the top ten hold around 7%. Sequenced: peripheral blood. These receptor sequences come from a man aged 40-50 years with acute or convalescent COVID-19.

The rearrangement links TRBV6-5 to TRBJ2-4, with D uncertain. The CDR3 runs 10 residues. Germline CDR1 and CDR2: MNHEY and SVGAGI. V was clipped by 5 bases and J by 10 bases, with 6 bases between them. DNA for the CDR3: TGTGCCAGCAGTCGCAGTATTCAGTACTTC. Its protein product is CASSRSIQYF.

The chain employs TRBV30 and TRBJ2-7, with TRBD2 identical over 7 bases. Trimming removed 5 bases from V and 0 bases from J; junction bases left unmatched: 7. The CDR3 extends over 14 amino acids. Germline V lookup: CDR1 GTSNPN, CDR2 SVGIG (reference sequence). The CDR3 region is CAWGRGDVSYEQYF. CDR3 nucleotide sequence: TGTGCCTGGGGCCGGGGGGATGTCTCCTACGAGCAGTACTTC.

This clone has only one observation. The identical CDR3 is also encoded by other nucleotide sequences in the sample. The chain has TRBV18 and TRBJ2-5, with 9 bases lining up with TRBD1. The CDR3 is 14 amino acids. Germline loops: CDR1 KGHSH, CDR2 LQKENI. Trimming cost V 3 bases and J 3 bases; bases outside gene matches: 2. Here the CDR3 DNA reads TGTGCCAGCTCACCCAGGACAGGGGAAGAGACCCAGTACTTC. Amino acid sequence: CASSPRTGEETQYF.

This clone was observed a single time. V and J are TRBV11-2 and TRBJ2-7, with D perhaps TRBD2 (6 bases). This CDR3 has 14 amino acids. V was clipped by 5 bases and J by 7 bases, with 18 bases between them. In germline, CDR1 is SGHAT, CDR2 FQNNGV. The CDR3 loop reads CASSPGRRVGEQYF. The CDR3 DNA follows: TGTGCCAGCAGCCCTGGACGGAGGGTGGGGGAGCAGTACTTC.

The chain combines TRBV12-5 with TRBJ1-1; 8 bases are shared with TRBD1. CDR3 size: 16 residues. Germline V gives CDR1 LGHNT, CDR2 FRNRAP. Losses at the gene ends were 3 bases for V and 1 base for J; bases not matched to a gene: 7. CDR3 residues: CASGFLQGARNTEAFF. In nucleotides, the CDR3 is TGTGCTAGTGGTTTTCTTCAGGGGGCGAGGAACACTGAAGCTTTCTTT. The full variable domain, in which reference TRBV12-5 and TRBJ1-1 provide the parts outside the CDR3, is DARVTQTPRHKVTEMGQEVTMRCQPILGHNTVFWYRQTMMQGLELLAYFRNRAPLDDSGMPKDRFSAEMPDATLATLKIQPSEPRDSAVYFCASGFLQGARNTEAFFGQGTRLTVV.

This chain joins TRBV14 and TRBJ2-7, with a possible D match to TRBD2 (6 bases). Germline CDR1 is SGHDN and CDR2 is FVKESK. The CDR3 runs to 13 residues. Trimming shortened V by 3 bases and J by 13 bases, and 19 bases separated the two germline ends. The CDR3 sequence: CASSHGGLGPIYF. Written as DNA, the CDR3 is TGTGCCAGCAGCCACGGGGGACTCGGGCCAATTTACTTC.

This chain uses TRBV19 with TRBJ1-5, with unresolved D. V lost 7 bases and J 9 bases, leaving 19 bases between the germline ends. Looked up from germline, CDR1 is LNHDA and CDR2 is SQIVND (reference sequence). This CDR3 contains 14 residues. As DNA, the CDR3 is TGTGCCAGTATTAACACCCTGGGAGGTTGGCCCCAGCATTTT. This gives the protein CASINTLGGWPQHF.

The chain links TRBV6-4 to TRBJ1-1, with D maybe TRBD1 (5 bases). The germline V gene encodes CDR1 MRHNA and CDR2 SNTAGT. CDR3 length: 14 residues. V gave up 7 bases and J gave up 5 bases, with 17 bases separating them. CDR3 region: CASTRDFGGTEAFF. CDR3 nucleotides: TGTGCCAGCACCCGGGACTTTGGAGGGACTGAAGCTTTCTTT.

The gene calls are TRBV5-1 and TRBJ2-7; TRBD1 matches at 9 bases. With 2 bases clipped from V and 4 bases from J, the junction kept 7 bases outside the gene matches. This CDR3 is built from 15 residues. Looked up from germline, CDR1 is SGHRS and CDR2 is YFSETQ. CDR3 DNA: TGCGCCAGCAGCTTACGGACAGGGGAGGGATACGAGCAGTACTTC. Translating gives CASSLRTGEGYEQYF.

This sequence joins TRBV5-4 and TRBJ2-5; 14 bases align to TRBD2. V shed 0 bases, J shed 3 bases, and the junction held 1 base outside the gene matches. The V gene's germline CDR1 is SGHNT and CDR2 YYREEE (reference sequence). This CDR3 is 16 amino acids long. The CDR3: CASSLGLAGGEETQYF. The DNA for the CDR3 is TGTGCCAGCAGCTTGGGACTAGCGGGGGGGGAAGAGACCCAGTACTTC.